Here is one T cell receptor beta chain with its context. TCRdb's copy holds only in-frame clones and misses some; the assay was immunoSEQ multiplex PCR. The sample has 250,000 or so clones; 75% to 90% are singletons. Trimming cost V 0 bases and J 6 bases, with 3 bases left between them. The CDR3 covers 11 residues. CDR1 and CDR2 from the germline V gene are DFQATT and SNEGSKA (reference sequence). The sample originates from a study of blood T cell repertoires in COVID-19. The sequenced material came from peripheral blood. The chain links TRBV20-1 to TRBJ2-1, with D unclear. The clonotype was recovered from a woman aged 40 to 55 who had recovered from COVID-19. The CDR3 loop is CSARDINEQFF. The CDR3 nucleotides read TGCAGTGCTAGAGATATCAATGAGCAGTTCTTC.